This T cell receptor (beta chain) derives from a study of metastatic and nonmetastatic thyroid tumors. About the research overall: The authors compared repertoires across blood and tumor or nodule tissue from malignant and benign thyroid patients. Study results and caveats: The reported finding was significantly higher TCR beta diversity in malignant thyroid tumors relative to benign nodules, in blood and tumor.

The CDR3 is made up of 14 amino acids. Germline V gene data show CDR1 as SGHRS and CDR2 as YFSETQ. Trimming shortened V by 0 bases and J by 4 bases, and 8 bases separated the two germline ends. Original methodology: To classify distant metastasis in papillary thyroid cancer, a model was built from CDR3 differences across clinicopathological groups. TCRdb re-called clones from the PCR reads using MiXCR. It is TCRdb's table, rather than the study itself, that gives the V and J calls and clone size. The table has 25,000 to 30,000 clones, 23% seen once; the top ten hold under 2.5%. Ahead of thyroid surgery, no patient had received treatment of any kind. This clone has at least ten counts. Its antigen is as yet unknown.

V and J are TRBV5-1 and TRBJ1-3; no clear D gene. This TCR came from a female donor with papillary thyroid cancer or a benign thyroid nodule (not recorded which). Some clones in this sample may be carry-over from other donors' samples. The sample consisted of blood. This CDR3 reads CASSLGAGGNTIYF. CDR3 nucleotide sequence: TGCGCCAGCAGCTTGGGGGCAGGCGGAAACACCATATATTTT.